These T cell receptor beta chains were read from a single sample in a study of T-cell memory formation after mild COVID-19. TCRdb reprocessed the 5' RACE reads via MiXCR and lists one record per CDR3 protein. This sample yields 250,000 to 300,000 distinct CDR3 sequences, of which around 15% are seen a single time; more than 20% belongs to the top ten. The source material was PBMCs or a T cell subset sorted from them (not recorded which). The origin of the receptors is a man in his late teens or twenties who had mild COVID-19 (a few samples of this study predate the infection). Cell type and time point are not known. The CDR3 runs from the conserved cysteine through the conserved F or W. D genes are given only for firm matches. Clone size, where shown, is once, few, many, or a class for clones that have expanded.

NA	TRBJ1-6	NA	TRBV9	TGTGCCAGCAGCCTAGGGGACGGTGGTGGTTCACCCCTCCACTTT	CASSLGDGGGSPLHF
few	TRBJ1-4	TRBD1	TRBV7-9	TGTGCCAGCAGCACGACCTCGGGACAGGGGTTAGGAAAACTGTTTTTT	CASSTTSGQGLGKLFF
few	TRBJ2-7	NA	TRBV5-6	TGTGCCAGCAGCCCGGATACAGTTTCCTACGAGCAGTACTTC	CASSPDTVSYEQYF
few	TRBJ1-1	TRBD1	TRBV29-1	TGCAGCGTGGCTACAGGGGGCGGCACTGAAGCTTTCTTT	CSVATGGGTEAFF
NA	TRBJ1-1	NA	TRBV5-1	TGCGCCAGCAGCCCTCCGGGATCCCGGGTGGGCACTGAAGCTTTCTTT	CASSPPGSRVGTEAFF
many	TRBJ2-1	NA	TRBV3-1	TGTGCCAGCAGCCAACAGGAAAACAATGAGCAGTTCTTC	CASSQQENNEQFF
NA	TRBJ1-6	NA	TRBV9	TGTGCCAGCAGCCCCCGGTTGGAGGGTTGGAATTCACCCCTCCACTTT	CASSPRLEGWNSPLHF
NA	TRBJ2-1	TRBD2	TRBV5-1	TGCGCCAGCAGGGCACTAGCGGACACGTACAATGAGCAGTTCTTC	CASRALADTYNEQFF
NA	TRBJ2-2	TRBD1	TRBV5-1	TGCGCCAGCAGCCGGGACAGGTCCACCGGGGAGCTGTTTTTT	CASSRDRSTGELFF
NA	TRBJ2-5	NA	TRBV4-1	TGCGCCAGCAGCCCGGGACGGACACAAGAGACCCAGTACTTC	CASSPGRTQETQYF
NA	TRBJ2-6	NA	TRBV5-1	TGCGCCAGCAGCTTGGGGGCGAGCGCTGGGGCCAACGTCCTGACTTTC	CASSLGASAGANVLTF
few	TRBJ2-3	TRBD2	TRBV5-1	TGCGCCAGCAGCTTGGTGAAGCTAGCGGGGGGCCTTGGATCGGCAGATACGCAGTATTTT	CASSLVKLAGGLGSADTQYF
many	TRBJ2-3	TRBD2	TRBV5-1	TGCGCCAGCAGCTTGAACGGGGGGGACACAGATACGCAGTATTTT	CASSLNGGDTDTQYF
few	TRBJ1-6	NA	TRBV6-2/TRBV6-3	TGTGCCAGCAGTCCATACGAGGCCAATTCACCCCTCCACTTT	CASSPYEANSPLHF
NA	TRBJ1-1	NA	TRBV28	TGTGCCGGAGGGACGAGGGGGAACACTGAAGCTTTCTTT	CAGGTRGNTEAFF
NA	TRBJ1-2	NA	TRBV12-3/TRBV12-4	TGTGCCAGCACTTTGAGCGGAATAACCTATGGCTACACCTTC	CASTLSGITYGYTF
NA	TRBJ2-7	TRBD1	TRBV7-7	TGTGCCAGCAGCCAAGGACAGGGCCTCTCCTACGAGCAGTACTTC	CASSQGQGLSYEQYF
NA	TRBJ2-3	TRBD2	TRBV12-3/TRBV12-4	TGTGCCAGCAGTCTAGCGGAAGTCTCAGATACGCAGTATTTT	CASSLAEVSDTQYF
NA	TRBJ1-1	NA	TRBV12-3/TRBV12-4	TGTGCCAGCAGTCAGCAGGGCTCGACTGAAGCTTTCTTT	CASSQQGSTEAFF
NA	TRBJ2-5	TRBD2	TRBV20-1	TGCAGTGCTAGGGCTAGCGGGGGGGCTCAGACCCAGTACTTC	CSARASGGAQTQYF